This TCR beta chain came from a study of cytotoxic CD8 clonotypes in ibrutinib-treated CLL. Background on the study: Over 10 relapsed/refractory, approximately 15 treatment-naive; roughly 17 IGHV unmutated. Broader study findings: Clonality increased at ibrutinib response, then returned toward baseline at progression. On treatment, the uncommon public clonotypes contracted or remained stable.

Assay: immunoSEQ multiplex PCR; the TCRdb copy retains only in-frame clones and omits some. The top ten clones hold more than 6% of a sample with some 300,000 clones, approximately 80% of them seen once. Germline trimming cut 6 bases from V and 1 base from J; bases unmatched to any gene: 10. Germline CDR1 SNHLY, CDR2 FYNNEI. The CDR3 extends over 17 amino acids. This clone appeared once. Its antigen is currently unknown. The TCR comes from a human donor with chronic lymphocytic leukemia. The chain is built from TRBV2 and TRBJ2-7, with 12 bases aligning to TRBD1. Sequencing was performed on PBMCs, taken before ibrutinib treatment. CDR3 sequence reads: CASRDRDRGPPSYEQYF. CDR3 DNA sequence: TGTGCCAGCAGGGACCGGGACAGGGGGCCCCCTTCCTACGAGCAGTACTTC.